Below are 9 T cell receptor beta chains sequenced from a single sample in a study of T cell responses to AZD1222 COVID-19 vaccine. Using immunoSEQ multiplex PCR, the repertoire was profiled, and TCRdb retains in-frame clones only, with some absent. In the table there are over 120,000 clones, approximately 90% of which are singletons. Sequenced here: peripheral blood, sampled on day 0 of AZD1222 vaccination. The receptor source for this set is an adult in good health.

V and J are TRBV6-1 and TRBJ1-2, with D unclear. The V gene lost 3 bases and the J gene lost 2 bases, with 13 bases spanning the gap. The germline gives CDR1 MNHNS, CDR2 SASEGT. This CDR3 contains 15 residues. The CDR3 nucleotides are TGTGCCAGCAGTGACCGGGAACGATTGAACTATGGCTACACCTTC. Residues: CASSDRERLNYGYTF.

CDR3 nucleotides: TGTGCCAGTAGTATAGGTCTTGTGTCAGGGAACACCGGGGAGCTGTTTTTT. Translation: CASSIGLVSGNTGELFF. The V call is TRBV19, the J call TRBJ2-2, with unresolved D. The CDR3 spans 17 residues. Trimming left V 1 base short and J 1 base short, with 13 bases between. CDR1 and CDR2 (germline): LNHDA, SQIVND (reference sequence).

This chain uses TRBV5-1 with TRBJ1-1; D is uncertain. Germline V lookup: CDR1 SGHRS, CDR2 YFSETQ. V was pared by 0 bases and J by 0 bases, with 9 bases between. This CDR3 is built from 15 residues. CDR3 DNA: TGCGCCAGCAGCTTGGACAGAATTATGAACACTGAAGCTTTCTTT. It encodes CASSLDRIMNTEAFF.

This chain joins TRBV2 and TRBJ1-3; D gene uncertain. The CDR3 has 12 amino acids. V lost 10 bases, J lost 6 bases, and 13 bases lay in between. From germline, CDR1 is SNHLY and CDR2 FYNNEI. Written as DNA, the CDR3 is TGTGCCATCAAGGGCCTCGAAAACACCATATATTTT. Translated, it gives CAIKGLENTIYF.

The J gene is TRBJ1-1, the V gene TRBV3-1 (or the pseudogene TRBV3-2), with no clear D. Germline V gene sequence: CDR1 LGHDT, CDR2 YNNKEL (reference sequence). The CDR3 contains 14 residues. V shed 3 bases and J shed 1 base, with 9 bases lying between them. The CDR3 sequence: CASSHTPGNTEAFF. The CDR3 region has the DNA TGTGCCAGCAGCCACACCCCGGGGAACACTGAAGCTTTCTTT.

The chain uses TRBV4-1 and TRBJ2-7, with TRBD1 identical over 8 bases. CDR3 length equals 15 residues. CDR1 is MGHRA, CDR2 YSYEKL, per germline. With V trimmed by 1 base and J by 1 base, 3 bases remained unmatched. The CDR3 reads CASSQVRQGSYEQYF. The CDR3 coding sequence is TGCGCCAGCAGCCAAGTAAGACAGGGGTCCTACGAGCAGTACTTC.

This chain links TRBV7-2 with TRBJ1-1, with D hard to call. Germline V gene sequence: CDR1 SGHTA, CDR2 FQGNSA. The ends were cut back, 4 bases at V and 7 bases at J, with 25 bases in the middle. The CDR3 is made up of 17 amino acids. This CDR3 is CASSSRWAATLNGEAFF. Here the CDR3 DNA reads TGTGCCAGCAGCTCCCGGTGGGCAGCCACCTTGAATGGTGAAGCTTTCTTT. Combining the CDR3 with reference TRBV7-2 and TRBJ1-1 gives the whole variable domain GAGVSQSPSNKVTEKGKDVELRCDPISGHTALYWYRQSLGQGLEFLIYFQGNSAPDKSGLPSDRFSAERTGGSVSTLTIQRTQQEDSAVYLCASSSRWAATLNGEAFFGQGTRLTVV.

The CDR3 nucleotides are TGCGCCAGTAACGTAGCGGGACAAGATACGCAGTATTTT. Residues: CASNVAGQDTQYF. The chain joins TRBV5-1 to TRBJ2-3; 8 bases line up with TRBD2. Germline V gene sequence: CDR1 SGHRS, CDR2 YFSETQ. The junction had 7 bases not matched to a gene; V was cut back by 8 bases and J by 5 bases. The CDR3 spans 13 residues.

The chain carries TRBV5-1 and TRBJ2-3; D gene unclear. In germline, CDR1 is SGHRS, CDR2 YFSETQ. The CDR3 extends over 15 amino acids. V was clipped by 1 base and J by 2 bases, with 11 bases between them. CDR3 sequence reads: CASSLQIAATDTQYF. CDR3 coding DNA: TGCGCCAGCAGCTTGCAAATCGCTGCCACAGATACGCAGTATTTT.